This TCR beta chain was recorded in a study of blood T cell repertoires in COVID-19. On the study more broadly: Nucleic acid was either cDNA or gDNA, and it came from T cells, B-cell-depleted T cells, or PBMCs.

The CDR3 sequence is 17 residues long. The germline V gene has CDR1 SEHNR and CDR2 FQNEAQ (reference sequence). V lost 4 bases, J lost 2 bases, and 5 bases stayed unmatched. As processed by the authors: Nucleated cell number was recorded as an estimate derived from reference gene primer amplification. Clones were sequenced by immunoSEQ multiplex PCR, and TCRdb holds only the in-frame ones, with some missing. V and J calls and clone size are as listed in that table; D and trimming were resolved from the DNA. The repertoire holds 200,000 to 250,000 clones, more than 80% seen once, with roughly 1.3% in the top ten.

The sample was peripheral blood. This clonotype was sampled from a woman in her 30s with COVID-19, enrolled during active disease. The rearrangement uses TRBV7-9 and TRBJ2-3; 14 bases are a match to TRBD2. CDR3 nucleotides: TGTGCCAGCAGCTATCGGACTAGCGGGGGGCCCACAGATACGCAGTATTTT. Its protein product is CASSYRTSGGPTDTQYF.